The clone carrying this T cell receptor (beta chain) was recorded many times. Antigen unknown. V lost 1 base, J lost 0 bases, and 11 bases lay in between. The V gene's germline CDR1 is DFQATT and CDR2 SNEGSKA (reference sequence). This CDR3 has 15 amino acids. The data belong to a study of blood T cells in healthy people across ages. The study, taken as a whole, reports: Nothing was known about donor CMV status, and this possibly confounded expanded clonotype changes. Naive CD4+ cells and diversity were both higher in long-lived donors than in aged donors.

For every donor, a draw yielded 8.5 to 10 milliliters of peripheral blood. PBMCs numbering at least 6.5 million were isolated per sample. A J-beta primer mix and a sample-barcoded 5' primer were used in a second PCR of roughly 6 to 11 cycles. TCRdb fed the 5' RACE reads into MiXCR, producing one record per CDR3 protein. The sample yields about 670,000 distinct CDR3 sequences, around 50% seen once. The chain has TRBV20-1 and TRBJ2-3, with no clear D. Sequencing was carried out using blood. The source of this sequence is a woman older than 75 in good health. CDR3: CSARAPTISTDTQYF. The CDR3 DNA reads TGCAGTGCTAGAGCCCCAACGATTAGCACAGATACGCAGTATTTT.